The 23 T cell receptor beta chains in this list originate from one sample, sequenced in a study of blood T cell repertoires in COVID-19. Profiled with immunoSEQ multiplex PCR; TCRdb holds only in-frame clones, not every one. The table lists tens of thousands of clones, about four fifths of them singletons. The specimen sequenced was peripheral blood. These TCRs come from a woman aged 80 or over with acute or convalescent COVID-19.

This clone has just one count. J is TRBJ1-2 and V is TRBV5-1, with TRBD1 matching 7 bases. CDR1 SGHRS and CDR2 YFSETQ come from the germline V gene. CDR3 length: 14 residues. J gave up 3 bases and V 2 bases, and 4 bases lay outside the gene matches. The CDR3 spells CASSLGGGDYGYTF. CDR3 in DNA: TGCGCCAGCAGCTTAGGAGGGGGCGACTATGGCTACACCTTC.

In its sample, this clone was seen once. The rearrangement uses TRBV7-2 and TRBJ2-1; 9 bases line up with TRBD1. The length of the CDR3 is 15 residues. The V gene's germline CDR1 is SGHTA and CDR2 FQGNSA. After removal of 5 bases from V and 3 bases from J, the junction contained 5 bases not matched to a gene. The CDR3 is CASSRRDRDYNEQFF. DNA for the CDR3: TGTGCCAGCAGCAGACGGGACAGGGACTACAATGAGCAGTTCTTC.

The V gene is TRBV5-1, the J gene TRBJ2-7; 10 bases agree with TRBD1. The CDR3 totals 16 residues. The V gene's germline CDR1 is SGHRS and CDR2 YFSETQ. The V segment lost 0 bases and the J segment 2 bases; nucleotides outside the gene matches: 5. This CDR3 is CASSLARDRGAYEQYF. CDR3 coding DNA: TGCGCCAGCAGCTTGGCCCGGGACAGGGGTGCCTACGAGCAGTACTTC. Using reference TRBV5-1 and TRBJ2-7 for the parts outside the CDR3, the full variable domain is KAGVTQTPRYLIKTRGQQVTLSCSPISGHRSVSWYQQTPGQGLQFLFEYFSETQRNKGNFPGRFSGRQFSNSRSEMNVSTLELGDSALYLCASSLARDRGAYEQYFGPGTRLTVT.

The J gene is TRBJ2-3, the V gene TRBV11-2; 8 bases match TRBD2. The V gene's germline CDR1 is SGHAT and CDR2 FQNNGV. V dropped 1 base and J dropped 1; count of bases not matched to a gene: 7. The CDR3 has 17 amino acids. The CDR3 DNA reads as TGTGCCAGCAGCTTAGTGAAGCGGGAGCGCGGCACAGATACGCAGTATTTT. Amino acids: CASSLVKRERGTDTQYF.

This chain uses TRBV10-1 with TRBJ2-7, with D perhaps matching TRBD1 (5 bases). Germline CDR1 and CDR2: WNHNN and SYGVQD (reference sequence). Trimming pared 3 bases from V and 1 base from J, leaving 13 bases between. The CDR3 runs to 15 residues. CDR3 sequence (DNA): TGCGCCAGCAGTGAAACAGGCAGTCTTTCCTACGAGCAGTACTTC. Translation gives CASSETGSLSYEQYF.

The chain recombines TRBV3-1 (or the pseudogene TRBV3-2) with TRBJ1-2; tentatively, D is TRBD1 (5 bases). CDR3 length equals 15 residues. Germline values: CDR1 LGHDT, CDR2 YNNKEL (reference sequence). V lost 4 bases and J 0 bases, leaving 12 bases between the germline ends. CDR3 sequence: CASSLTVNANYGYTF. The CDR3 nucleotides are TGTGCCAGCAGCCTGACAGTGAATGCTAACTATGGCTACACCTTC.

This clone was recorded only once. V usage is TRBV7-7 and J usage is TRBJ2-2, with TRBD2 as a possible D gene (6 bases). Trimming removed 0 bases from V and 2 bases from J, with 16 bases in between. The CDR3 covers 18 residues. CDR1 is SSHAT, CDR2 FNYEAQ, per germline (reference sequence). This CDR3 is CASSLAPAGRPNTGELFF. CDR3 DNA sequence: TGTGCCAGCAGCTTAGCGCCTGCGGGACGGCCAAACACCGGGGAGCTGTTTTTT.

The rearrangement links TRBV24-1 to TRBJ2-3; 8 nucleotides match TRBD1. This CDR3 has 15 residues. The germline V gene encodes CDR1 KGHDR and CDR2 SFDVKD. Trimming took 4 bases from V and 1 from J; bases not matched to a gene: 3. The CDR3 bases are TGTGCCACCAGTGAGCCGGGACAGGGCACAGATACGCAGTATTTT. Protein: CATSEPGQGTDTQYF.

The chain has TRBV4-1 and TRBJ1-4; D remains unclear. V shed 1 base and J shed 8 bases, with 8 bases lying between them. Germline assignment: CDR1 MGHRA and CDR2 YSYEKL. The CDR3 contains 13 residues. DNA of the CDR3: TGCGCCAGCAGCCAAGCGCTCGGGGAAAAACTGTTTTTT. Its protein product is CASSQALGEKLFF.

The rearrangement uses TRBV19 and TRBJ2-7; 8 bases fit TRBD1. The CDR3 totals 14 residues. Looked up from germline, CDR1 is LNHDA and CDR2 is SQIVND (reference sequence). The V and J ends lost 5 bases and 1 base, in that order; junction bases with no gene match: 4. The CDR3 nucleotides read TGTGCCAGTAGTCGGACAGGGAAATCCTACGAGCAGTACTTC. This gives the protein CASSRTGKSYEQYF.

This chain connects TRBV10-2 to TRBJ2-7; perhaps TRBD2 as D (6 bases). Between the trimmed V and J ends, which lost 8 bases and 0 bases, there was a span of 11 bases. From germline, CDR1 is WSHSY and CDR2 SAAADI. CDR3 size: 13 residues. CDR3 sequence: CASGIADSYEQYF. Written as DNA, the CDR3 is TGCGCCAGCGGGATAGCGGACTCCTACGAGCAGTACTTC.

V gene TRBV6-2 or TRBV6-3 combines with J gene TRBJ2-3, with 7 positions matching TRBD2. The CDR3 totals 14 residues. Germline V lookup: CDR1 MNHEY, CDR2 SVGEGT. V dropped 4 bases and J dropped 0; count of bases not matched to a gene: 1. The CDR3 sequence: CASSLTSSTDTQYF. The CDR3 nucleotides read TGTGCCAGCAGTTTGACTAGCAGCACAGATACGCAGTATTTT.

The rearrangement links TRBV7-2 to TRBJ1-1; 7 bases are a match to TRBD1. With V trimmed by 5 bases and J by 0 bases, 6 bases remained unmatched. Germline assignment: CDR1 SGHTA and CDR2 FQGNSA. The length of the CDR3 is 15 residues. Here the CDR3 reads CASSARQGLNTEAFF. The CDR3 nucleotides are TGTGCCAGCAGCGCCAGACAGGGATTGAACACTGAAGCTTTCTTT.

The chain links TRBV6-5 to TRBJ2-1; 8 bases are a match to TRBD1. After removal of 4 bases from V and 0 bases from J, the junction contained 5 bases not matched to a gene. Germline CDR1 and CDR2: MNHEY and SVGAGI. The CDR3 is 16 amino acids. CDR3 sequence: CASSSTTGGSYNEQFF. The CDR3 coding sequence is TGTGCCAGCAGTTCCACCACAGGGGGCTCCTACAATGAGCAGTTCTTC.

The V gene is TRBV19, the J gene TRBJ1-2; 9 bases agree with TRBD1. This CDR3 region has 16 residues. Germline V gene data show CDR1 as LNHDA and CDR2 as SQIVND (reference sequence). V was pared by 2 bases and J by 3 bases, with 7 bases of the junction left unmatched. CDR3 in amino acids: CASSIRLQGADYGYTF. For the CDR3, the DNA is TGTGCCAGTAGTATACGCCTACAGGGGGCGGACTATGGCTACACCTTC.

The rearrangement joins TRBV7-3 to TRBJ2-2; TRBD1 matches at 8 bases. CDR1 is SGHTA and CDR2 is FQGTGA in the germline V gene. The J segment lost 5 bases and the V segment lost 3 bases, leaving 14 bases of the junction unmatched. The CDR3 loop spans 18 amino acids. The CDR3 nucleotides read TGTGCCAGCAGCTTTTTCCGGGACAGGCACCGGGGGACCGGGGAGCTGTTTTTT. Amino acid sequence: CASSFFRDRHRGTGELFF.

This clone was seen a handful of times. This chain links TRBV6-2 or TRBV6-3 with TRBJ2-1, with a tentative D call TRBD2 (5 bases). V lost 4 bases, J lost 9 bases, and 19 bases lay in between. CDR1 is MNHEY and CDR2 is SVGEGT in the germline V gene. This CDR3 has 15 amino acids. CDR3 in amino acids: CASSLDSRWSGEQFF. The CDR3, as DNA: TGTGCCAGCAGTTTGGACTCTCGCTGGAGCGGTGAGCAGTTCTTC.

In its sample, this clone was seen a few times. The chain uses TRBV30 and TRBJ1-6; no clear D gene. The germline V gene has CDR1 GTSNPN and CDR2 SVGIG (reference sequence). The CDR3 length is 14 residues. V was pared by 3 bases and J by 5 bases, with 11 bases between. This chain's CDR3 is CAWRSGTDNSPLHF. The CDR3 coding sequence is TGTGCCTGGAGATCAGGAACCGATAATTCACCCCTCCACTTT.

The chain combines TRBV9 with TRBJ2-3, with 10 bases lining up with TRBD1. Germline-derived CDR1 and CDR2 are SGDLS and YYNGEE. J was trimmed by 2 bases and V by 4 bases; bases with no gene match: 10. The CDR3 spans 17 residues. Here the CDR3 reads CASSTTTGGGYTDTQYF. CDR3 coding DNA: TGTGCCAGCAGCACTACGACAGGGGGCGGTTACACAGATACGCAGTATTTT.

V gene TRBV4-2 combines with J gene TRBJ2-1, with 8 bases aligning to TRBD2. This CDR3 has 16 residues. Germline values: CDR1 LGHNA, CDR2 YNFKEQ. V was clipped by 4 bases and J by 0 bases; unmatched bases: 5. CDR3 in DNA: TGTGCCAGCAGCCCAGGAAGCGGGAGCTCCTACAATGAGCAGTTCTTC. Its protein product is CASSPGSGSSYNEQFF.

The rearrangement joins TRBV19 to TRBJ1-5, with 8 bases identical to TRBD1. Germline V CDR1 and CDR2: LNHDA, SQIVND (reference sequence). Losses at the gene ends were 6 bases for V and 0 bases for J; bases not matched to a gene: 4. CDR3 size: 15 residues. CDR3 loop: CASRRTGTSNQPQHF. The CDR3 nucleotides read TGTGCCAGTAGACGGACAGGGACTAGCAATCAGCCCCAGCATTTT.

V gene TRBV15 combines with J gene TRBJ2-1; TRBD1 agrees at 7 bases. The CDR3 length is 15 residues. With V trimmed by 0 bases and J by 7 bases, 6 bases remained unmatched. In germline, CDR1 is LNHNV, CDR2 YYDKDF (reference sequence). The CDR3: CATSRDRQGMNEQFF. The DNA for the CDR3 is TGTGCCACCAGCAGAGATAGACAGGGTATGAATGAGCAGTTCTTC.

This chain joins TRBV9 and TRBJ2-1, with D perhaps TRBD1 (5 bases). Trimming left V 1 base short and J 7 bases short, with 15 bases between. CDR1 is SGDLS and CDR2 is YYNGEE in the germline V gene. The CDR3 extends over 15 amino acids. The CDR3 nucleotides are TGTGCCAGCAGCGTAAAGGGGCACGGAGTGAATGAGCAGTTCTTC. Amino acids: CASSVKGHGVNEQFF.